The 10 T cell receptor beta chains below were found in one sample sequenced in a study of T cell responses to AZD1222 COVID-19 vaccine. TCRdb keeps only in-frame clones here, not all; method: immunoSEQ multiplex PCR. The sample includes approximately 150,000 clones, 94% of them seen just once. The source material was peripheral blood, sampled 28 days after the second AZD1222 dose. These receptors originate from an adult who received the AZD1222 COVID-19 vaccine.

The chain is built from TRBV29-1 and TRBJ2-1, with TRBD2 identical over 11 bases. Germline V CDR1 and CDR2: SQVTM, ANQGSEA. V lost 7 bases and J lost 6; bases outside the gene matches: 8. CDR3 size: 14 residues. The CDR3 sequence is CSAAGLAAINEQFF. The DNA for the CDR3 is TGCAGCGCAGCGGGACTAGCGGCAATCAATGAGCAGTTCTTC.

This chain connects TRBV7-8 to TRBJ2-2; no firm D call. From germline, CDR1 is SGHVS and CDR2 FQNEAQ. Trimming took 5 bases from V and 6 from J, leaving 22 bases between them. The CDR3 sequence is 17 residues long. The CDR3 DNA is TGTGCCAGCAGCCAAAAACGTGGGGTTGTTAATTCCGGGGAGCTGTTTTTT. Translating gives CASSQKRGVVNSGELFF.

The V gene is TRBV6-5, the J gene TRBJ2-7; 9 bases agree with TRBD2. Losses at the gene ends were 6 bases for V and 0 bases for J; bases not matched to a gene: 6. CDR3 length equals 15 residues. The V gene's germline CDR1 is MNHEY and CDR2 SVGAGI. The CDR3 nucleotides read TGTGCCAGCAGCAATCTAGCGGGGCCCTCCTACGAGCAGTACTTC. Amino acids: CASSNLAGPSYEQYF.

The CDR3 DNA is TGCGCCAGCAGCTTCCGGCTCCAGGAGATCACAGATACGCAGTATTTT. As protein: CASSFRLQEITDTQYF. This chain joins TRBV5-1 and TRBJ2-3, with D unresolved. The CDR3 spans 16 residues. Germline V gene lookup returns CDR1 SGHRS and CDR2 YFSETQ. V dropped 2 bases and J dropped 2 bases, with 15 bases sitting between them.

This clone has just one count. The J gene is TRBJ2-3, the V gene TRBV7-2, with 8 bases identical to TRBD2. CDR3 length: 17 residues. Germline CDR1 SGHTA, CDR2 FQGNSA. The V gene end was trimmed by 4 bases and the J gene end by 9 bases; junction bases not matched to a gene: 18. The CDR3, as DNA: TGTGCCAGCAGCTCCACGGCGGGAGGCCTCGTTCCGAGGACGCAGTATTTT. It translates to CASSSTAGGLVPRTQYF.

The chain is built from TRBV12-3 or TRBV12-4 and TRBJ1-3; unclear D gene. Between the trimmed V and J ends, which lost 5 bases and 4 bases, there was a span of 6 bases. CDR3 length equals 12 residues. The CDR3 region has the DNA TGTGCCAGCAGTCCTCTGGGAAACACCATATATTTT. Protein: CASSPLGNTIYF.

The genes are TRBV7-9 and TRBJ2-7, with a weak D call TRBD1 (5 bases). CDR3 length: 12 residues. CDR1 is SEHNR and CDR2 is FQNEAQ in the germline V gene (reference sequence). Between the trimmed V and J ends, which lost 8 bases and 7 bases, there was a span of 15 bases. DNA of the CDR3: TGTGCCAGCGCAACAGGTCTTAGGGAGCAGTACTTC. This sequence encodes CASATGLREQYF.

The chain uses TRBV28 and TRBJ1-2; no clear D. The CDR3 is 13 residues long. CDR1 is MDHEN and CDR2 is SYDVKM in the germline V gene. The ends were cut back, 7 bases at V and 0 bases at J, with 9 bases in the middle. For the CDR3, the DNA is TGTGCCAGCATCACGAGCTCTAACTATGGCTACACCTTC. Translating it yields CASITSSNYGYTF.

The chain combines TRBV3-1 (or the pseudogene TRBV3-2) with TRBJ2-7; D possibly corresponds to TRBD2 (5 bases). V was cut by 4 bases and J by 6 bases, with 22 bases left in between. Germline CDR1 and CDR2: LGHDT and YNNKEL (reference sequence). The CDR3 runs 16 residues. The CDR3 coding sequence is TGTGCCAGCAGCCTCACCCTACCCGGGATGTCGGGCGAGCAGTACTTC. Protein sequence: CASSLTLPGMSGEQYF.

This rearrangement joins TRBV5-6 to TRBJ1-1; D remains unclear. The germline V and J ends were trimmed by 0 bases and 0 bases, with 12 bases remaining between them. Per the germline V gene, CDR1 is SGHDT and CDR2 is YYEEEE. The CDR3 length is 16 residues. In nucleotides, the CDR3 is TGTGCCAGCAGCTTGGATGTAGGGCTAATGAACACTGAAGCTTTCTTT. Its protein is CASSLDVGLMNTEAFF.